The sequence of this T cell receptor beta chain was determined in a study of OX40 agonist ivuxolimab in advanced cancers. Background for the entire study: The costimulatory receptor OX40 (CD134) was targeted by ivuxolimab, a fully human IgG2 agonistic monoclonal antibody. Intravenous ivuxolimab was administered to patients every 2 weeks at six dose levels: 0.01, 0.1, 0.3, 1.5, 3 and 10 mg/kg. Of the roughly 51 patients in dose escalation, 19 had hepatocellular carcinoma, around 15 had melanoma, 9 had renal cell carcinoma and 9 had head and neck cancer. In the dose-escalation cohort, 65% to 90% of patients were male, and the mean age was around 60 years, with a range of roughly 23 to 85. Prior anti-PD-1, anti-PD-L1 or anti-CTLA-4 therapy was permitted, and checkpoint inhibitors had been received by more than 35% of dose-escalation patients. Partial responses occurred in three dose-escalation patients: two with cutaneous melanoma and one with hepatocellular carcinoma. The point of sequencing TCRbeta in the periphery was to test whether ivuxolimab changed TCR sequence diversity and drove clonal T-cell expansion. The monotherapy dose-escalation portion (N of about 47 patients) of the phase I ivuxolimab trial is reported in the paper.

Turning to this clone: The antigen it recognizes is unknown. No qualities accompany the bases; no much larger clone lies one base away.

For sequencing of the TCRbeta CDR3 region, genomic DNA was extracted from the sorted cells. The immunoSEQ Assay was used to sequence the TCRbeta CDR3 regions. The source is immuneACCESS, and TCRdb retained only in-frame sequences with V and J called. Part of the clones is not carried over; for the studies checked, unresolved V genes explain less than half of this, and the remainder is unexplained. The sample contains about 46,000 clones, around 90% of them found a single time. Around 11% of the sample is in the top ten clones. Findings and caveats that apply to the study as a whole: In the 0.1-3.0 mg/kg groups, partial responders were among the patients with the lowest normalized peripheral clonal expansion, particularly in CD8+ T cells. Which antigens the clonally expanded peripheral T cells were specific for was not determined. Low levels of normalized T-cell clonal expansion were also seen in some nonresponding patients. After ivuxolimab, CD8+ T cells had more expanded clones than CD4+ T cells on average. At doses of 0.1 to 3.0 mg/kg, clonal expansion of both CD4+ and CD8+ T cells in blood was seen between baseline and week 6.

Patients with autoimmune disease history or receiving systemic immunosuppression were excluded from the trial. Peripheral blood for TCR sequencing was drawn from every dose cohort at baseline, at cycle 4 day 1 and at cycle 7 day 1. The samples were drawn from a first-in-human, open-label, multicenter phase I dose-escalation trial of ivuxolimab. Adults with locally advanced or metastatic head and neck squamous cell, hepatocellular, melanoma or renal cell carcinoma were enrolled in the trial. CD4+ and CD8+ T cells were sorted separately from peripheral blood before TCR sequencing. From cysteine to phenylalanine, the CDR3 is 14 amino acids long. The CDR3 DNA has 42 bases and is translated from base 1. V is pared back by 2 bases and J by 3 bases, with 12 bases lying between the germline termini. CDR1 and CDR2 (SGHNT, YYREEE) derive from the germline V gene (reference sequence).

The chain couples TRBV5-4 to TRBJ2-7, with TRBD2 as a weak D call on 5 bases. The sequenced sample was CD4+ or CD8+ T cells sorted from blood, obtained in a trial of the OX40 agonist ivuxolimab. The origin of this receptor is an adult with an advanced solid tumor such as melanoma, head and neck, liver or kidney cancer. The CDR3 loop reads CASSFRLGNYEQYF. The nucleotide sequence is given as TGTGCCAGCAGCTTCCGGCTCGGGAACTACGAGCAGTACTTC.